The present TCR beta chain was sequenced within a study of CD8 T cells in ankylosing spondylitis. General study results and limits: Previous work reported some of these motif variants in the synovial fluid and blood of reactive arthritis. Clones linked to the disease showed a CD8+ phenotype. They occurred at relatively low frequencies in peripheral blood. Clones tied to disease were said to be significantly enriched in matched ankylosing spondylitis synovial fluid. A motif of 7 to 9 highly homologous TCR beta variants was seen as apparently characteristic of ankylosing spondylitis blood.

The germline V gene has CDR1 SNHLY and CDR2 FYNNEI. V was pared by 8 bases and J by 8 bases, with 12 bases between. The length of the CDR3 is 11 residues. In making TCR beta libraries, quantitative 5'-RACE with molecular barcodes was used. One entry per CDR3 protein, called by TCRdb with MiXCR from the 5' RACE reads. The sample comprises 750,000 to 850,000 distinct CDR3 sequences, 10% to 15% of which are singletons, and less than 0.65% rests with the top ten. Of note for this clonotype: The antigen is undetermined.

Sequenced material: blood, either unsorted or a sorted T cell fraction (not recorded which). The V and J genes are TRBV2 and TRBJ1-2, with unresolved D. The sequence was collected from a male donor with ankylosing spondylitis. The CDR3 sequence: CASAYSGGYTF. CDR3 coding DNA: TGTGCCAGCGCGTACAGTGGCGGCTACACCTTC.